This TCR beta chain was recorded in a study of regulatory T cells in long-lasting Graves disease. Study-wide results and caveats: Relative to new patients (under 1,000), persistent patients exhibited greater sharing of public clonotypes (approximately 2,800). TRBV28, TRBJ1-2 and TRBJ2-5 were segments that persistent disease favored. Researchers examined only peripheral blood and not thyroid tissue.

Regarding time point: persistent/refractory GD, antithyroid drugs over 5 years with positive TRAb. The TCR library was made from RNA that had been extracted from PBMCs in TRIzol. The patients were drawn from one endocrinology department in Xi'an, China. Construction of the TCR beta libraries employed iRepertoire HTBI primers in conjunction with Arm-PCR of CDR3 regions. TCRdb redid the calling of the multiplex PCR reads with MiXCR, one entry per CDR3 protein. The sample shows 400,000 to 500,000 distinct CDR3 sequences, approximately 23% of them seen only once. CDR3 length: 16 residues. Looked up from germline, CDR1 is ENHRY and CDR2 is SYGVKD. The V and J ends lost 6 bases and 0 bases respectively, with 16 bases between them. As for this clonotype: The antigen is unknown.

The V and J genes are TRBV10-3 and TRBJ2-3; possible D gene TRBD2, 6 bases. The clonotype was recovered from a female donor with Graves disease. Here the sequenced sample was peripheral blood mononuclear cells (PBMCs), taken when the disease was refractory, from a patient treated with antithyroid drugs. The CDR3 coding sequence is TGTGCCATCAGGGATAATAGCGGATCTAGCACAGATACGCAGTATTTT. The encoded protein is CAIRDNSGSSTDTQYF.